Shown below are 2 T cell receptor beta chains from a single sample sequenced in a study of shared clonotypes between healthy human individuals. Sequenced by immunoSEQ multiplex PCR; TCRdb stores in-frame clones only, minus some. Of more than 900,000 clones listed, 70% to 80% are singletons. The source material was memory CD4+ T cells from PBMCs. Subset reported: CD45RA-negative fraction. These TCRs come from a man aged 18 to 29 in good health. Some clones in this sample may be carry-over from other donors' samples.

The chain carries TRBV5-1 and TRBJ1-1, with D perhaps matching TRBD1 (5 bases). This CDR3 spans 17 amino acids. V dropped 2 bases and J dropped 0 bases, with 17 bases sitting between them. Per the germline V gene, CDR1 is SGHRS and CDR2 is YFSETQ. CDR3 sequence (DNA): TGCGCCAGCAGCTTAGGGGACCGCCGAGATATGAACACTGAAGCTTTCTTT. Translated: CASSLGDRRDMNTEAFF.

This clone was observed a single time. The gene calls are TRBV30 and TRBJ2-5; D gene ambiguous. The CDR3 is 12 residues long. Germline CDR1 is GTSNPN and CDR2 is SVGIG (reference sequence). The ends were cut back, 1 base at V and 5 bases at J, with 8 bases in the middle. The CDR3 is CAWSATRETQYF. CDR3 nucleotides: TGTGCCTGGAGTGCCACGCGGGAGACCCAGTACTTC.